One T cell receptor (beta chain) is described in this entry. The antigen is undetermined. These data belong to a study of graft-versus-host responses after intestinal transplantation. Per the germline V gene, CDR1 is MNHEY and CDR2 is SMNVEV (reference sequence). This CDR3 region has 14 residues. The V end was cut by 6 bases, the J end by 6 bases, with 17 bases between. Here immunoSEQ multiplex PCR was the method, and the copy in TCRdb shows in-frame clones only, minus some. This table has 55,000 to 65,000 clones, about 94% appearing once. The J gene is TRBJ1-1, the V gene TRBV27; no reliable D call. This TCR came from a human donor who was the organ donor for an intestinal transplant. Material: unstimulated CD4+ T cells sorted from spleen or lymph node cells, obtained before transplant. The CDR3 protein is CASSLGWANPEAFF. The CDR3 nucleotides read TGTGCCAGCAGCCTGGGTTGGGCCAACCCTGAAGCTTTCTTT.